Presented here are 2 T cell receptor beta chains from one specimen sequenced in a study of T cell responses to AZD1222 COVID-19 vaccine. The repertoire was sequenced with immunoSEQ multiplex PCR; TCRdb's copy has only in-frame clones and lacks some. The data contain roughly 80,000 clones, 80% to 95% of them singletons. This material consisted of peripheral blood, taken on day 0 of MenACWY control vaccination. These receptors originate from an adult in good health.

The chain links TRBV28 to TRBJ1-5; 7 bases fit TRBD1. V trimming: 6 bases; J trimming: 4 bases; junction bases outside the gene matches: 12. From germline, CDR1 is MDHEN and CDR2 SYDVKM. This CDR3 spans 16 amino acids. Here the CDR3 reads CASSVARGSGNQPQHF. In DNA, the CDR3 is TGTGCCAGCAGCGTCGCCAGGGGGTCCGGTAATCAGCCCCAGCATTTT.

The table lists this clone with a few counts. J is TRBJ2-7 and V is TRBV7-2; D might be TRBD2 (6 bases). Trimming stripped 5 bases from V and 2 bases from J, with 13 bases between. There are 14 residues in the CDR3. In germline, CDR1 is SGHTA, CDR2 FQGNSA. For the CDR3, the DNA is TGTGCCAGCAGCCATGGAGGGCGGGCCTACGAGCAGTACTTC. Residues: CASSHGGRAYEQYF.